This T cell receptor beta chain is from a study of shared T cell receptors in the human thymus. This clone was detected a few times. The CDR3 runs to 14 residues. Germline CDR1 and CDR2: SGHKS and YYEKEE (reference sequence). V lost 3 bases, J lost 1 base, and 10 bases lay in between. Clones were read by immunoSEQ multiplex PCR, and TCRdb kept only the in-frame ones, dropping some. There are 640,000 or so clones in the sample; about 87% occur only once, and 0.0094% lies in the top ten. The same sample was also studied in work on human thymus T cells.

This sequence joins TRBV5-5 and TRBJ1-2; D gene uncertain. Sequencing input: thymocytes. The clonotype originates from a boy under three years old with a congenital heart defect. The CDR3 spells CASSSTGFNYGYTF. The CDR3 DNA sequence: TGTGCCAGCAGCTCAACCGGGTTTAACTATGGCTACACCTTC. The full variable domain, with the rest looked up from reference TRBV5-5 and TRBJ1-2, is DAGVTQSPTHLIKTRGQQVTLRCSPISGHKSVSWYQQVLGQGPQFIFQYYEKEERGRGNFPDRFSARQFPNYSSELNVNALLLGDSALYLCASSSTGFNYGYTFGSGTRLTVV.